These 25 T cell receptor beta chains originate from one sample sequenced in a study of cytomegalovirus exposure and HLA in healthy donors. Primers included in the PCR were 60 Vbeta and 13 Jbeta primers. Clones were read by immunoSEQ multiplex PCR, and TCRdb kept only the in-frame ones, dropping some. The table has around 170,000 clones, approximately 80% seen once. Sequenced input: PBMCs. The source is a girl between 5 and 17 years old in good health and CMV-seropositive.

The J gene is TRBJ2-7, the V gene TRBV5-8; 11 bases fit TRBD2. The CDR3 consists of 15 residues. With 2 bases clipped from V and 1 base from J, the junction kept 2 bases outside the gene matches. The germline V gene has CDR1 SGHTS and CDR2 YDEGEE. The CDR3 DNA sequence: TGTGCCAGCAGCTTCGGGACTAGCGGATCCTACGAGCAGTACTTC. Its translation is CASSFGTSGSYEQYF.

The chain carries TRBV19 and TRBJ2-1, with D tentatively TRBD2 (6 bases). Germline CDR1 is LNHDA and CDR2 is SQIVND (reference sequence). This CDR3 region has 13 residues. V lost 5 bases and J lost 8, with 13 bases in between. The CDR3 protein is CASSRLWEDEQFF. CDR3 bases: TGTGCCAGTAGTCGTTTATGGGAGGATGAGCAGTTCTTC.

V and J are TRBV6-1 and TRBJ2-7; TRBD2 might be the D (7 bases). Per germline, CDR1 MNHNS and CDR2 SASEGT. V shed 0 bases and J shed 2 bases, with 11 bases lying between them. CDR3 length: 15 amino acids. CDR3 protein: CASSEAPGGPYEQYF. The CDR3 coding sequence is TGTGCCAGCAGTGAAGCGCCGGGGGGCCCCTACGAGCAGTACTTC.

The chain uses TRBV29-1 and TRBJ2-7; no reliable D call. Germline V CDR1 and CDR2: SQVTM, ANQGSEA. V was trimmed by 6 bases and J by 2 bases, leaving 17 bases between them. The CDR3 has 14 residues. CDR3 residues: CSVLTQHRTYEQYF. The DNA of the CDR3 is TGCAGCGTACTAACCCAACACCGTACCTACGAGCAGTACTTC.

The chain recombines TRBV11-3 with TRBJ2-2, with D perhaps matching TRBD2 (6 bases). Germline V lookup: CDR1 SGHNT, CDR2 YENEEA. There are 15 residues in the CDR3. V dropped 5 bases and J dropped 1 base, with 11 bases sitting between them. The CDR3 is CASSLRLGNTGELFF. In DNA, the CDR3 is TGTGCCAGCAGCCTGAGACTAGGGAACACCGGGGAGCTGTTTTTT.

The chain employs TRBV15 and TRBJ1-3, with 7 bases identical to TRBD1. This CDR3 spans 15 amino acids. Germline lookup yields CDR1 LNHNV and CDR2 YYDKDF (reference sequence). After removal of 0 bases from V and 7 bases from J, the junction contained 6 bases not matched to a gene. The CDR3 is CATSRDREQGNTIYF. The CDR3 region has the DNA TGTGCCACCAGCAGAGATAGGGAACAGGGGAACACCATATATTTT.

J is TRBJ2-3 and V is TRBV5-6; TRBD1 agrees at 10 bases. The junction had 7 bases not matched to a gene; V was cut back by 5 bases and J by 4 bases. The germline V gene encodes CDR1 SGHDT and CDR2 YYEEEE. The CDR3 extends over 15 amino acids. Here the CDR3 DNA reads TGTGCCAGCAGGCCTACCGGACAGGGGGCAGATACGCAGTATTTT. Protein product: CASRPTGQGADTQYF.

This rearrangement joins TRBV11-2 to TRBJ2-1; 8 positions agree with TRBD2. CDR1 is SGHAT, CDR2 FQNNGV, per germline. J was trimmed by 3 bases and V by 5 bases; bases with no gene match: 6. The CDR3 covers 15 residues. The CDR3 region is CASSPRSGGYNEQFF. Written as DNA, the CDR3 is TGTGCCAGCAGCCCCAGGAGCGGGGGCTACAATGAGCAGTTCTTC. Drawing the rest from reference TRBV11-2 and TRBJ2-1, the complete variable domain is EAGVAQSPRYKIIEKRQSVAFWCNPISGHATLYWYQQILGQGPKLLIQFQNNGVVDDSQLPKDRFSAERLKGVDSTLKIQPAKLEDSAVYLCASSPRSGGYNEQFFGPGTRLTVL.

This clone has just one count. The CDR3 nucleotides read TGTGCCAGCAGCGGGAGGCGGATGACAGATACGCAGTATTTT. Its protein is CASSGRRMTDTQYF. V gene TRBV7-9 combines with J gene TRBJ2-3; possibly TRBD2 for D (6 bases). This CDR3 spans 14 amino acids. Germline assignment: CDR1 SEHNR and CDR2 FQNEAQ (reference sequence). Deletions cut 5 bases from V and 3 bases from J, with 12 bases between.

This chain joins TRBV27 and TRBJ1-1; maybe TRBD1 (5 bases). This CDR3 comprises 13 residues. Germline CDR1 MNHEY, CDR2 SMNVEV (reference sequence). Trimming took off 8 bases at V and 5 bases at J, with 15 bases between the two ends. The CDR3 DNA is TGTGCCAGCTCCCGGCAGGGAAGGACTGAAGCTTTCTTT. Its protein is CASSRQGRTEAFF.

The chain uses TRBV7-9 and TRBJ1-5; D not resolved. The CDR3 is 13 residues long. Germline loops: CDR1 SEHNR, CDR2 FQNEAQ (reference sequence). Trimming pared 6 bases from V and 6 bases from J, leaving 12 bases between. The CDR3 protein is CASSYYRGQPQHF. The CDR3 DNA reads as TGTGCCAGCAGTTATTACCGGGGTCAGCCCCAGCATTTT.

In its sample, this clone was seen once. Different DNA sequences within this sample yield the same CDR3. The chain is built from TRBV7-9 and TRBJ1-2; 8 nucleotides agree with TRBD1. Germline V CDR1 and CDR2: SEHNR, FQNEAQ (reference sequence). With V trimmed by 1 base and J by 2 bases, 0 bases remained unmatched. The CDR3 runs to 14 residues. The CDR3 reads CASSLGTGNYGYTF. The CDR3 DNA sequence: TGTGCCAGCAGCTTAGGGACAGGGAACTATGGCTACACCTTC.

A remark on this clone: Likely a read error: the CDR3 ends without its conserved phenylalanine or tryptophan. V and J are TRBV6-1 and TRBJ1-1, with no clear D. The CDR3 is 14 residues long. Germline assignment: CDR1 MNHNS and CDR2 SASEGT. The V end was cut by 1 base, the J end by 8 bases, with 14 bases between. CDR3 coding DNA: TGTGCCAGCAGTGAAGTTCGGGGTCTGACGGAAGCTTTCCTT. Its protein product is CASSEVRGLTEAFL.

V is TRBV18 and J is TRBJ2-4; 13 bases match TRBD2. Germline values: CDR1 KGHSH, CDR2 LQKENI. The CDR3 runs to 17 residues. V shed 0 bases and J 3 bases; nucleotides not matched to a gene: 2. The CDR3 DNA reads as TGTGCCAGCTCACCACCACTAGCGGGAGGGGTCAAAAACATTCAGTACTTC. Its translation is CASSPPLAGGVKNIQYF. The full variable domain, rest sourced from reference TRBV18 and TRBJ2-4, is NAGVMQNPRHLVRRRGQEARLRCSPMKGHSHVYWYRQLPEEGLKFMVYLQKENIIDESGMPKERFSAEFPKEGPSILRIQQVVRGDSAAYFCASSPPLAGGVKNIQYFGAGTRLSVL.

The gene calls are TRBV27 and TRBJ2-2; no firm D call. Trimming stripped 1 base from V and 8 bases from J, with 14 bases between. The CDR3 runs to 15 residues. Germline V lookup: CDR1 MNHEY, CDR2 SMNVEV (reference sequence). CDR3 DNA: TGTGCCAGCAGTTTATTGACCTATTCAGCGGGGGAGCTGTTTTTT. Translated: CASSLLTYSAGELFF.

In this sample, this clone turned up a few times. This chain joins TRBV4-2 and TRBJ1-2; no reliable D call. The CDR3 length is 16 residues. Germline-derived CDR1 and CDR2 are LGHNA and YNFKEQ. V lost 0 bases, J lost 2 bases, and 13 bases lay in between. In DNA, the CDR3 is TGTGCCAGCAGCCAAGAAATAAACCAGGCGAACTATGGCTACACCTTC. Protein: CASSQEINQANYGYTF.

The rearrangement joins TRBV30 to TRBJ1-2; weak D call: TRBD1 (6 bases). Germline assignment: CDR1 GTSNPN and CDR2 SVGIG (reference sequence). This CDR3 is built from 14 residues. Trimming cost V 0 bases and J 2 bases, with 10 bases left between them. The CDR3 region is CAWSVLDRNYGYTF. The CDR3 coding sequence is TGTGCCTGGAGTGTTTTGGACAGAAACTATGGCTACACCTTC.

The J gene is TRBJ2-7, the V gene TRBV6-5; 12 positions match TRBD2. CDR1 is MNHEY and CDR2 is SVGAGI in the germline V gene. The CDR3 is 16 amino acids. J gave up 6 bases and V 2 bases, and 8 bases lay outside the gene matches. The CDR3 nucleotides read TGTGCCAGCAGTTACCCCACGCTAGCGGGAGGGGCCGAGCAGTACTTC. This sequence encodes CASSYPTLAGGAEQYF.

The chain carries TRBV14 and TRBJ2-7, with 7 bases lining up with TRBD1. CDR1 SGHDN and CDR2 FVKESK come from the germline V gene. J lost 5 bases, V lost 4 bases, and 11 bases had no gene match. The CDR3 length is 15 residues. The CDR3 here is CASSRRPRQGHEQYF. The CDR3 nucleotides are TGTGCCAGCAGCCGCCGACCTAGACAGGGCCACGAGCAGTACTTC. The entire variable domain, with the rest obtained from reference TRBV14 and TRBJ2-7, is as follows: EAGVTQFPSHSVIEKGQTVTLRCDPISGHDNLYWYRRVMGKEIKFLLHFVKESKQDESGMPNNRFLAERTGGTYSTLKVQPAELEDSGVYFCASSRRPRQGHEQYFGPGTRLTVT.

This clone was seen only a few times. The rearrangement uses TRBV6-1 and TRBJ2-5, with TRBD2 as a possible D gene (5 bases). Germline CDR1 reads MNHNS; CDR2 reads SASEGT. This CDR3 spans 11 amino acids. V lost 9 bases to trimming and J lost 5 bases, with 10 bases between them. In DNA, the CDR3 is TGTGCCAGTGGACGCGGGGAGACCCAGTACTTC. Translation: CASGRGETQYF.

V gene TRBV11-1 combines with J gene TRBJ2-7; 11 bases are a match to TRBD2. Germline CDR1 SGHAT, CDR2 FQDESV (reference sequence). The CDR3 totals 19 residues. Losses at the gene ends were 6 bases for V and 0 bases for J; bases not matched to a gene: 16. Here the CDR3 DNA reads TGTGCCAGCAGTTCTCTAACTAGCGGGAGTGCTATATTCTCCTACGAGCAGTACTTC. Translating gives CASSSLTSGSAIFSYEQYF.

This clone was recorded a few times. The chain is built from TRBV5-1 and TRBJ2-7, with 7 positions matching TRBD1. CDR1 is SGHRS and CDR2 is YFSETQ in the germline V gene. V lost 6 bases and J lost 0; bases outside the gene matches: 3. The CDR3 sequence is 13 residues long. Here the CDR3 reads CASTGQYSYEQYF. As DNA, the CDR3 is TGCGCCAGCACGGGACAGTACTCCTACGAGCAGTACTTC.

J is TRBJ2-1 and V is TRBV27; no clear D. The CDR3 sequence is 15 residues long. The V end lost 5 bases, the J end lost 4 bases, and 15 bases lay between the germline ends. Germline V gives CDR1 MNHEY, CDR2 SMNVEV (reference sequence). CDR3 sequence: CASSPLRVIYNEQFF. The CDR3 nucleotides are TGTGCCAGCAGTCCCCTCCGGGTGATTTACAATGAGCAGTTCTTC.

This chain uses TRBV5-6 with TRBJ2-1; 7 bases are a match to TRBD1. CDR3 length: 15 amino acids. The trim removed 4 bases at V and 2 bases at J, leaving 6 bases unmatched. CDR1 is SGHDT, CDR2 YYEEEE, per germline. The CDR3 region has the DNA TGTGCCAGCAGCGGCGGACAGGTTCCCTACAATGAGCAGTTCTTC. Its translation: CASSGGQVPYNEQFF. Drawing the rest from reference TRBV5-6 and TRBJ2-1, the complete variable domain is DAGVTQSPTHLIKTRGQQVTLRCSPKSGHDTVSWYQQALGQGPQFIFQYYEEEERQRGNFPDRFSGHQFPNYSSELNVNALLLGDSALYLCASSGGQVPYNEQFFGPGTRLTVL.

The table lists this clone with a count of one. This rearrangement joins TRBV29-1 to TRBJ2-7, with TRBD1 matching over 7 bases. J gave up 3 bases and V 4 bases, and 6 bases lay outside the gene matches. Germline-derived CDR1 and CDR2 are SQVTM and ANQGSEA. This CDR3 region has 13 residues. The CDR3 loop is CSVAQNRGYEQYF. The CDR3, as DNA: TGCAGCGTTGCCCAAAACAGGGGCTACGAGCAGTACTTC.